These 4 T cell receptor beta chains came from one sample sequenced in a study of T-cell reconstitution after alpha-beta-depleted transplantation in children. The TCRbeta library was prepared with unique molecular identifiers. TCRdb reanalysed the PCR reads using MiXCR and keeps one entry per CDR3 protein. Of 550,000 to 600,000 distinct CDR3 sequences listed, under 25% are singletons. Sequences were derived from PBMCs, mostly from graft donor cells, sampled 360 days after TCRalphabeta/CD19-depleted stem cell transplant. The receptors stem from a boy younger than two who had a stem cell transplant for acute myeloid leukemia, so the T cells may come from the graft donor.

This clonotype was recorded many times. The chain's CDR3 is CASSQVIIPGELFF. CDR3 nucleotide sequence: TGTGCCAGCAGCCAAGTTATTATCCCCGGGGAGCTGTTTTTT. The V call is TRBV3-1, the J call TRBJ2-2; D not certain. Trimming left V 1 base short and J 6 bases short, with 9 bases between. The length of the CDR3 is 14 residues. Per the germline V gene, CDR1 is LGHDT and CDR2 is YNNKEL (reference sequence).

This clonotype was recorded many times. V and J are TRBV4-2 and TRBJ2-3, with 13 bases fitting TRBD2. This CDR3 has 17 residues. The V segment lost 0 bases and the J segment 5 bases; nucleotides outside the gene matches: 5. CDR1 is LGHNA, CDR2 YNFKEQ, per germline. CDR3 in amino acids: CASSQELAGGQGDTQYF. The CDR3 DNA reads as TGTGCCAGCAGCCAAGAACTAGCGGGGGGGCAGGGAGATACGCAGTATTTT.

With respect to this clonotype: This may be a read error: a much more frequent sequence differs by one nucleotide. This chain connects TRBV5-6 to TRBJ2-7; no firm D call. This CDR3 contains 11 residues. The germline V gene encodes CDR1 SGHDT and CDR2 YYEEEE. CDR3 nucleotide sequence: TGTGCCAGGAGCTTGGCCGACGAGCAGTACTTC. The encoded protein is CARSLADEQYF.

This clonotype was counted at least ten times. This rearrangement joins TRBV7-2 to TRBJ2-6; a weak D match, TRBD1 (7 bases). The CDR3 runs 17 residues. The V and J ends lost 2 bases and 1 base respectively, with 12 bases between them. CDR1 is SGHTA and CDR2 is FQGNSA in the germline V gene. This CDR3 reads CASSLTTGRSGANVLTF. For the CDR3, the DNA is TGTGCCAGCAGCTTAACGACAGGGAGGTCTGGGGCCAACGTCCTGACTTTC.